This T cell receptor beta chain was identified during a study of early T cells in non-severe SARS-CoV-2 infection. TCRdb recomputed calls from the 5' RACE reads with MiXCR, one row per CDR3 protein. This sample has about 33,000 distinct CDR3 sequences, with around 5% found just once. The CDR3 is made up of 14 amino acids. Per germline, CDR1 MGHRA and CDR2 YSYEKL. With 4 bases removed from V and 4 bases from J, the gap between germline ends came to 13 bases. This clonotype was obtained from an adult who was a healthcare worker with PCR-confirmed SARS-CoV-2 infection or an uninfected control (not recorded which). Source material: whole blood. The chain recombines TRBV4-1 with TRBJ1-2; D may be TRBD1 (6 bases). CDR3 residues: CASSLRGTGYGYTF. Written as DNA, the CDR3 is TGCGCCAGCAGCCTGAGGGGGACGGGCTATGGCTACACCTTC.